This T cell receptor beta chain was sequenced during a study of T cell responses to AZD1222 COVID-19 vaccine. TCRdb's table, derived via immunoSEQ multiplex PCR, lists solely in-frame clones and lacks some. The profile covers 52,000 or so clones, with 85% appearing a single time and around 20% taken by the ten largest. A single count supports this clone. The receptor's source is an adult in good health. Material: peripheral blood, obtained on day 0 of MenACWY control vaccination.

Here the CDR3 DNA reads TGTGCCAGCAGTTTAGGCTGGACTAGCGGGAAGGGAGAGACCCAGTACTTC. Its translation is CASSLGWTSGKGETQYF. V usage is TRBV28 and J usage is TRBJ2-5; TRBD2 agrees at 12 bases. The length of the CDR3 is 17 residues. V was pared by 2 bases and J by 4 bases, with 8 bases of the junction left unmatched. The germline gives CDR1 MDHEN, CDR2 SYDVKM.